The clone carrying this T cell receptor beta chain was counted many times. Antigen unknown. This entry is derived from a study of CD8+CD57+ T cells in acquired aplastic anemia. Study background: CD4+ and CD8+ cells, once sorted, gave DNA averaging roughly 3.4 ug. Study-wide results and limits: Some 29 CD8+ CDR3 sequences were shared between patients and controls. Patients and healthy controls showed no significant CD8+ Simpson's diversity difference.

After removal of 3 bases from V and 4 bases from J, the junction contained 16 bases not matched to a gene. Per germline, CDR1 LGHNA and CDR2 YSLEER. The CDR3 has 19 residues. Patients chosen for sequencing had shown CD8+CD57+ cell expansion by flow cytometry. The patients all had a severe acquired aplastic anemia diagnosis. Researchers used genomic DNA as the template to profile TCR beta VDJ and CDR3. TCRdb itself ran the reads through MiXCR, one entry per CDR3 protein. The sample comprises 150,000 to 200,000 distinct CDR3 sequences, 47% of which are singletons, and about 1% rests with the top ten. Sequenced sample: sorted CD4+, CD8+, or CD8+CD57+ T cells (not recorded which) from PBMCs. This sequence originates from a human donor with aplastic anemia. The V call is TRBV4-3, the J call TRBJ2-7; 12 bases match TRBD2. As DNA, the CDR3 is TGCGCCAGCAGCCACTCCCTAGCGGGGGGGCCGGGGCGGGGTTACGAGCAGTACTTC. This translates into CASSHSLAGGPGRGYEQYF.